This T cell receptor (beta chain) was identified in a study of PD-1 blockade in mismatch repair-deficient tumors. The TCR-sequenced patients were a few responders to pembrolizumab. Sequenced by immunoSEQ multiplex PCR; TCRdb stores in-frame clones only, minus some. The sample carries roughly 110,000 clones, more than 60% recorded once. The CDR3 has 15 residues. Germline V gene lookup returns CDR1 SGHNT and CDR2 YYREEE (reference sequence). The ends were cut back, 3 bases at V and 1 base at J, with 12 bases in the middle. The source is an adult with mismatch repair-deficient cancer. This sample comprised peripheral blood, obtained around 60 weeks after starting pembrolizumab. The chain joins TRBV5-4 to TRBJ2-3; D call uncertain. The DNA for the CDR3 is TGTGCCAGCAGCTCCTTATCAGTTCGCACAGATACGCAGTATTTT. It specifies CASSSLSVRTDTQYF.